Following are 16 T cell receptor beta chains from one sample sequenced in a study of T cells in Graves' hyperthyroidism and ophthalmopathy. Using RNA transcripts as the source, TCR beta CDR3 regions were amplified. An initial round of RT-PCR targeting the TCR CDR3 relied on the HTBI primer set. TCRdb re-called the multiplex PCR reads through MiXCR, storing one row per CDR3 protein. The sample yields about 320,000 distinct CDR3 sequences, 16% seen once. Sequenced: blood. These TCRs come from a man aged 30 to 39 with Graves' hyperthyroidism.

This clonotype was counted ten times or more. This chain joins TRBV20-1 and TRBJ2-3, with 15 nucleotides matching TRBD2. Germline trimming cut 5 bases from V and 8 bases from J; bases unmatched to any gene: 11. Germline CDR1 and CDR2: DFQATT and SNEGSKA (reference sequence). This CDR3 is built from 16 residues. The CDR3 sequence: CSAPRTSGGGGGTQYF. CDR3 DNA sequence: TGCAGTGCTCCTCGGACTAGCGGGGGGGGAGGGGGTACGCAGTATTTT.

Concerning this clonotype itself: A much larger clone is a single base away; this may be a read error. V and J are TRBV11-2 and TRBJ2-7, with a tentative D call TRBD2 (6 bases). V lost 0 bases and J lost 2, with 11 bases in between. Germline CDR1 reads SGHAT; CDR2 reads FQNNGV. This CDR3 comprises 15 residues. Written as DNA, the CDR3 is TGTGCCAGCAGCTTAGACCGGGGGATAGCCTACGAGCAGTACTTC. Translation gives CASSLDRGIAYEQYF.

The V gene is TRBV12-3 or TRBV12-4, the J gene TRBJ2-7, with 12 positions matching TRBD1. This CDR3 spans 17 amino acids. After removal of 1 base from V and 2 bases from J, the junction contained 6 bases not matched to a gene. For the CDR3, the DNA is TGTGCCAGCAGTTTAGGGGACAGGGGGCGAAATACCTACGAGCAGTACTTC. This translates into CASSLGDRGRNTYEQYF.

There are many counts of this clonotype. The chain uses TRBV5-1 and TRBJ2-7, with 9 nucleotides matching TRBD1. In germline, CDR1 is SGHRS, CDR2 YFSETQ. The V gene end was trimmed by 7 bases and the J gene end by 5 bases; junction bases not matched to a gene: 10. The CDR3 contains 14 residues. The CDR3 DNA sequence: TGCGCCAGCCAGGGGGACAGGGCGGTGCACGAGCAGTACTTC. Protein product: CASQGDRAVHEQYF.

The V gene is TRBV5-1, the J gene TRBJ2-7; no definite D call. The ends were cut back, 0 bases at V and 6 bases at J, with 13 bases in the middle. Germline values: CDR1 SGHRS, CDR2 YFSETQ. The CDR3 loop spans 14 amino acids. This chain's CDR3 is CASSLASHPSEQYF. DNA for the CDR3: TGCGCCAGCAGCTTGGCTTCGCACCCAAGCGAGCAGTACTTC. The full variable domain, completed using reference TRBV5-1 and TRBJ2-7, is KAGVTQTPRYLIKTRGQQVTLSCSPISGHRSVSWYQQTPGQGLQFLFEYFSETQRNKGNFPGRFSGRQFSNSRSEMNVSTLELGDSALYLCASSLASHPSEQYFGPGTRLTVT.

This clonotype has only a few counts. The chain has TRBV28 and TRBJ1-2; D may be TRBD1 (6 bases). CDR1 MDHEN and CDR2 SYDVKM come from the germline V gene. V lost 6 bases to trimming and J lost 3 bases, with 20 bases between them. The CDR3 contains 16 residues. CDR3 coding DNA: TGTGCCAGCAGCGACGGGGCAGCCGGGGGCGACTATGGCTACACCTTC. Its protein product is CASSDGAAGGDYGYTF.

The sample holds many counts of this clonotype. V usage is TRBV7-2 and J usage is TRBJ2-7, with TRBD2 matching over 9 bases. Germline V lookup: CDR1 SGHTA, CDR2 FQGNSA. V shed 5 bases and J 1 base; nucleotides not matched to a gene: 9. The CDR3 covers 16 residues. CDR3 amino acids: CASSQLSGSGSYEQYF. CDR3 in DNA: TGTGCCAGCAGCCAACTTAGCGGGAGTGGGTCCTACGAGCAGTACTTC.

This clonotype showed up many times. The rearrangement joins TRBV6-1 to TRBJ2-7; the D is unclear. The CDR3 is 16 amino acids. Trimming removed 7 bases from V and 2 bases from J, with 21 bases in between. The V gene's germline CDR1 is MNHNS and CDR2 SASEGT. CDR3 amino acids: CASIPGAPDQPYEQYF. Here the CDR3 DNA reads TGTGCCAGCATCCCCGGAGCTCCGGACCAACCCTACGAGCAGTACTTC.

The chain carries TRBV19 and TRBJ2-7; 8 nucleotides agree with TRBD2. Losses at the gene ends were 5 bases for V and 0 bases for J; bases not matched to a gene: 21. This CDR3 has 20 residues. Germline CDR1 and CDR2: LNHDA and SQIVND (reference sequence). The CDR3 coding sequence is TGTGCCAGTAGTCGACCATCAATAGCGGGGAACCCTTGGGGCTCCTACGAGCAGTACTTC. It encodes CASSRPSIAGNPWGSYEQYF.

This clonotype was seen repeatedly, ten times or more. Sequence at one end of the junction differs from germline and may be a read error. The rearrangement links TRBV6-1 to TRBJ1-5; no clear D gene. Looked up from germline, CDR1 is MNHNS and CDR2 is SASEGT. The CDR3 loop spans 16 amino acids. CDR3 amino acids: CTSEVTVIYSNQPQHF. CDR3 nucleotide sequence: TGTACCAGCGAAGTCACGGTTATCTATAGCAATCAGCCCCAGCATTTT.

CDR3 protein: CASSLALWERETGELFF. CDR3 DNA: TGTGCCAGCAGCTTAGCTCTTTGGGAGCGGGAGACCGGGGAGCTGTTTTTT. The chain is built from TRBV7-6 and TRBJ2-2; 8 bases fit TRBD2. Germline V lookup: CDR1 SGHVS, CDR2 FNYEAQ. This CDR3 contains 17 residues. The V segment lost 0 bases and the J segment 5 bases; nucleotides outside the gene matches: 8. Supplemented by reference TRBV7-6 and TRBJ2-2, the full variable domain reads GAGVSQSPRYKVTKRGQDVALRCDPISGHVSLYWYRQALGQGPEFLTYFNYEAQQDKSGLPNDRFSAERPEGSISTLTIQRTEQRDSAMYRCASSLALWERETGELFFGEGSRLTVL.

This clonotype showed up many times. J is TRBJ2-7 and V is TRBV6-1, with D perhaps TRBD1 or TRBD2 (5 bases each). The germline V gene encodes CDR1 MNHNS and CDR2 SASEGT. V shed 5 bases and J shed 4 bases, with 18 bases lying between them. The CDR3 spans 15 residues. CDR3 coding DNA: TGTGCCAGCAGTTACGCCTCGGGACCCTGGTACGAGCAGTACTTC. This sequence encodes CASSYASGPWYEQYF.

This clonotype has a count of ten or more. The CDR3 DNA reads as TGTGCCAGCCGCGCCGGGACGATAAGCACAGATACGCAGTATTTT. Protein sequence: CASRAGTISTDTQYF. The J gene is TRBJ2-3, the V gene TRBV27, with D tentatively TRBD1 or TRBD2 (5 bases each). V was cut by 8 bases and J by 0 bases, with 15 bases left in between. The CDR3 runs to 15 residues. CDR1 and CDR2 from the germline V gene are MNHEY and SMNVEV (reference sequence).

As concerns this clonotype: With a much larger clone just one base away, this may be a read error. J is TRBJ2-7 and V is TRBV27; 9 positions match TRBD2. The CDR3 totals 16 residues. The V gene end was trimmed by 4 bases and the J gene end by 4 bases; junction bases not matched to a gene: 11. Germline CDR1 and CDR2: MNHEY and SMNVEV (reference sequence). CDR3 residues: CASSSSGAGGPYEQYF. The CDR3 nucleotides read TGTGCCAGCAGTTCATCAGGGGCGGGAGGGCCATACGAGCAGTACTTC.

The chain combines TRBV15 with TRBJ2-5; 9 bases map to TRBD2. CDR3 length: 11 amino acids. Germline V lookup: CDR1 LNHNV, CDR2 YYDKDF (reference sequence). The J segment lost 5 bases and the V segment lost 9 bases, leaving 1 base of the junction unmatched. CDR3 sequence reads: CATSGSETQYF. The CDR3 coding sequence is TGTGCCACTAGCGGGAGCGAGACCCAGTACTTC.

This clonotype turned up a few times. The genes are TRBV10-3 and TRBJ1-6; no reliable D call. Germline V gives CDR1 ENHRY, CDR2 SYGVKD. Trimming cost V 3 bases and J 9 bases, with 12 bases left between them. CDR3 size: 14 residues. The CDR3 loop is CAISDRDVGSPLHF. CDR3 bases: TGTGCCATCAGTGATAGGGATGTTGGTTCACCCCTCCACTTT.